This TCR beta chain was observed in a study of T cells in Graves' hyperthyroidism and ophthalmopathy. Study results and caveats: Within blood appeared most thyroid clonotypes that had expanded above 0.001. By a 13 V-J model, ophthalmopathy was set apart from stable hyperthyroidism.

Using RNA transcripts as the source, TCR beta CDR3 regions were amplified. The TCR CDR3 first-round RT-PCR relied on the HTBI primer set. TCRdb used MiXCR to reprocess the multiplex PCR reads, holding one entry per CDR3 protein. The sample contains around 350,000 distinct CDR3 sequences, around a quarter of which appear only once. Using around 10 ml of fresh peripheral blood, PBMCs were prepared. As for this clonotype: The antigen is unknown. The junction departs from the called germline gene at one end, perhaps through a read error.

The sample was blood. This sequence originates from a man aged 45-65 years with Graves' hyperthyroidism.

The chain's CDR3 is CASSLTGARSYNGQFF. CDR3 DNA sequence: TGTGCCAGCAGCCTTACGGGAGCGCGCTCCTACAATGGGCAGTTCTTC. V is TRBV14 and J is TRBJ2-1, with D perhaps matching TRBD2 (6 bases). Germline V gene data show CDR1 as SGHDN and CDR2 as FVKESK. This CDR3 comprises 16 residues.